A selection of T cell receptor beta chains follows, all from one sample in a study of CD8+CD57+ T cells in acquired aplastic anemia. TCRdb independently ran MiXCR on the reads; one entry per CDR3 protein. Among about 110,000 distinct CDR3 sequences listed, 51% were seen once. Sequencing used sorted CD4+, CD8+, or CD8+CD57+ T cells (not recorded which) from PBMCs. The receptor set was obtained from a human donor in good health, serving as a control. The CDR3 runs from the conserved cysteine through the conserved F or W. The order of the fields is clone size, D gene, V gene, J gene, CDR3 protein. A D gene is named only where the DNA matches it firmly. Some rows have no size entry. The others give once, few or many, or a class for an expanded clone.

>-|TRBD2|TRBV9|TRBJ2-7
CASSESGGTSYEQYF
>few|TRBD1|TRBV7-6|TRBJ1-6
CASSSDRALSPLHF
>many|-|TRBV30|TRBJ2-7
CASEDHPDEQYF
>-|TRBD1|TRBV10-2|TRBJ1-4
CASAEDRGVVKLFF
>-|-|TRBV2|TRBJ1-2
CASSEYVRGSGYTF
>many|-|TRBV19|TRBJ1-2
CASSIGSEGYTF
>many|-|TRBV5-6|TRBJ1-3
CASSLNGGDTIYF
>-|-|TRBV20-1|TRBJ2-3
CSARDVNAVYF
>-|-|TRBV7-9|TRBJ2-7
CASSEIDEQYF
>-|TRBD2|TRBV25-1|TRBJ2-1
CASSKSSPGLAPNEQFF
>-|-|TRBV7-6|TRBJ1-4
CASSLAVAGIRERLFF
>once|-|TRBV19|TRBJ1-1
CASSTGLHTEAFF
>many|-|TRBV7-2|TRBJ1-3
CASSLMPSSGNTIYF
>-|-|TRBV29-1|TRBJ1-2
CSTRDTYGYTF
>-|-|TRBV7-7|TRBJ2-7
CASSPGGHEQYF
>-|-|TRBV7-3|TRBJ2-7
CAGSSKGSDEQYF
>-|-|TRBV29-1|TRBJ2-7
CSVDQGRGGEQYF
>-|TRBD1|TRBV10-3|TRBJ2-7
CAISDGTGETQYF
>many|TRBD2|TRBV20-1|TRBJ2-1
CSAGRGEIVDEQFF
>many|TRBD2|TRBV12-3/TRBV12-4|TRBJ2-1
CASSSGPGGSYNEQFF
>once|-|TRBV9|TRBJ2-5
CASSVATRQETQYF
>once|TRBD1|TRBV29-1|TRBJ1-1
CSVARTGANTEAFF
>-|TRBD2|TRBV10-2|TRBJ2-7
CASSEVAGGGTYERYF
>many|TRBD1|TRBV12-3/TRBV12-4|TRBJ1-2
CASIGTGYGYTF
>-|TRBD1|TRBV15|TRBJ2-6
CATRTGGSSGANVLTF